The T cell receptor delta chain described here comes from a study of Vδ1+ human thymocytes. Study-wide results and caveats: In the thymus, TRG and TRD repertoires looked highly polyclonal with Gaussian CDR3 lengths.

The CDR3 is 21 residues long. The germline V and J ends were trimmed by 3 bases and 2 bases, with 31 bases remaining between them. In germline, CDR1 is TSWWSYY, CDR2 QGS. RNA was extracted from the cells and then reverse transcribed. Pooled V-gene forward primers with one constant-region reverse primer generated the CDR3 amplicons by multiplex PCR. TCRdb reanalyzed the multiplex PCR reads using CATT. The data hold approximately 58,000 delta-chain clones, with roughly 16% observed a single time. About this clone itself: Antigen specificity is unknown.

The sample taken for sequencing was Vdelta1+ gamma-delta thymocytes from the thymus. Subset specified: FACS-sorted CD3+ TCRalphabeta- TCRVdelta1+ TCRVdelta2- thymocytes. The V gene is TRDV1, the J gene TRDJ1; D possibly uses TRDD2 or TRDD3 (8 bases each). This clonotype was obtained from a girl under three years old who had congenital heart surgery. In DNA form, the CDR3 reads TGTGCTCTTGGGGACGGGACCCTTCCTAAGGGATACGCACGCCCAACCGATAAACTCATCTTT. Protein sequence: CALGDGTLPKGYARPTDKLIF.